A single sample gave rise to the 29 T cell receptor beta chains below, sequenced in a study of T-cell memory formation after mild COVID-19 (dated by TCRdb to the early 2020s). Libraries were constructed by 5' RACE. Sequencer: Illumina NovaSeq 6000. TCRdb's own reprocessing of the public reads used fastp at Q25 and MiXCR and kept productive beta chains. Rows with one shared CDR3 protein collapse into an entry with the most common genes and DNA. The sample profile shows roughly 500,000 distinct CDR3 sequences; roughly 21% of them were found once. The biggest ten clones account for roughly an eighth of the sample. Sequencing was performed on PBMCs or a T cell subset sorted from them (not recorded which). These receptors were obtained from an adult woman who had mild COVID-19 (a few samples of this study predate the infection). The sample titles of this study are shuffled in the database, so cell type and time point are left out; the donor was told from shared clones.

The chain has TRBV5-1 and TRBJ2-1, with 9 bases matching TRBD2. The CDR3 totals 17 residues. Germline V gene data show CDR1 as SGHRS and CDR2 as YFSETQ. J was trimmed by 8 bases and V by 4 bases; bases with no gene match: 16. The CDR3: CASSQTSGNPVADEQFF. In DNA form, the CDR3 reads TGCGCCAGCAGCCAGACTAGCGGCAATCCTGTCGCGGATGAGCAGTTCTTC. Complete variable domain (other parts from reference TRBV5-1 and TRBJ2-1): KAGVTQTPRYLIKTRGQQVTLSCSPISGHRSVSWYQQTPGQGLQFLFEYFSETQRNKGNFPGRFSGRQFSNSRSEMNVSTLELGDSALYLCASSQTSGNPVADEQFFGPGTRLTVL.

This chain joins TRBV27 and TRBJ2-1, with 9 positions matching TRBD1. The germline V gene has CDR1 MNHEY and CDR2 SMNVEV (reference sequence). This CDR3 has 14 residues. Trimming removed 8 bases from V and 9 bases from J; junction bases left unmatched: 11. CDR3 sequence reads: CASRIRTGAIEQFF. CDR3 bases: TGTGCCAGCCGAATCCGGACAGGGGCGATTGAGCAGTTCTTC.

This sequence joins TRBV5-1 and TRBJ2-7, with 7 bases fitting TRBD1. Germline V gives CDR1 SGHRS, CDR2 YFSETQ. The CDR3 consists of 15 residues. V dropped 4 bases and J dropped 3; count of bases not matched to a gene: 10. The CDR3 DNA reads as TGCGCCAGCAGCCCCACCCGACAGGGATTCTACGAGCAGTACTTC. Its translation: CASSPTRQGFYEQYF. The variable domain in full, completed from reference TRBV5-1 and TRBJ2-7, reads KAGVTQTPRYLIKTRGQQVTLSCSPISGHRSVSWYQQTPGQGLQFLFEYFSETQRNKGNFPGRFSGRQFSNSRSEMNVSTLELGDSALYLCASSPTRQGFYEQYFGPGTRLTVT.

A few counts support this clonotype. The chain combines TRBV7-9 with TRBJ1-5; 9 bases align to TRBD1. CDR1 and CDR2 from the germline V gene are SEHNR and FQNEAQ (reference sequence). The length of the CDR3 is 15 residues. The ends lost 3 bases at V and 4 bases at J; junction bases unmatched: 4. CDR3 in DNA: TGTGCCAGCAGCTTCGGGACAGGGAGGAATCAGCCCCAGCATTTT. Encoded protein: CASSFGTGRNQPQHF.

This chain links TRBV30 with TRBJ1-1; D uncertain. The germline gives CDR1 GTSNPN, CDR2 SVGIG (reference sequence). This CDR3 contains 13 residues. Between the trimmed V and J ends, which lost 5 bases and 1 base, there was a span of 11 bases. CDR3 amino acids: CAWARTGNTEAFF. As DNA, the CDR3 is TGTGCCTGGGCCCGAACCGGGAACACTGAAGCTTTCTTT.

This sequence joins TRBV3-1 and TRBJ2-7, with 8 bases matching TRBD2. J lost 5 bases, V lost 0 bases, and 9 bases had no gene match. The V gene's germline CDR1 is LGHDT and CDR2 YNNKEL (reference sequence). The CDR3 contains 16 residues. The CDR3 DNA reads TGTGCCAGCAGCCAAGAGGCACGGGGGGGCTTGGACGAGCAGTACTTC. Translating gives CASSQEARGGLDEQYF.

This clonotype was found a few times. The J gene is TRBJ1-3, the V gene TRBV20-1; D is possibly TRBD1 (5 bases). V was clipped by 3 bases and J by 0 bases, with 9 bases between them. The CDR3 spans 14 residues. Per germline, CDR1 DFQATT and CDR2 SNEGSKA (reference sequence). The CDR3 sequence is CSASFGGSGNTIYF. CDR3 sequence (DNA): TGCAGTGCTAGTTTCGGGGGCTCTGGAAACACCATATATTTT.

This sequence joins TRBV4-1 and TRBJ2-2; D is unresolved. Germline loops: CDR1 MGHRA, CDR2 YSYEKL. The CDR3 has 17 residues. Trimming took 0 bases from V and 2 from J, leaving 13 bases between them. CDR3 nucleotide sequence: TGCGCCAGCAGCCAAGATTTTGGGGTTGGCAACACCGGGGAGCTGTTTTTT. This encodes CASSQDFGVGNTGELFF.

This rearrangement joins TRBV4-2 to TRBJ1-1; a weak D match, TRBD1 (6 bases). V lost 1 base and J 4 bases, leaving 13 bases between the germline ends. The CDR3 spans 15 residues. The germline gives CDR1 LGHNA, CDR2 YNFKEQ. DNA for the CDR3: TGTGCCAGCAGCCAAGTTAACAGGGAAATCACTGAAGCTTTCTTT. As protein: CASSQVNREITEAFF.

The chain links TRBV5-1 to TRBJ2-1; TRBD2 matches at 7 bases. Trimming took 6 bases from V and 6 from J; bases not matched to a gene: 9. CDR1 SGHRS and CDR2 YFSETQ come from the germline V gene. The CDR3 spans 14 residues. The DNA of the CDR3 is TGCGCCAGCAAATGGGGGAGGGAGGGCAATGAGCAGTTCTTC. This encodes CASKWGREGNEQFF.

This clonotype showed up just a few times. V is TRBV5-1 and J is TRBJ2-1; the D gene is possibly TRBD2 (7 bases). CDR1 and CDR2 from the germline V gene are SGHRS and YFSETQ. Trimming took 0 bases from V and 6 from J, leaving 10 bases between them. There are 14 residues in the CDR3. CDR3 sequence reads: CASSLGGGLNEQFF. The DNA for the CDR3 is TGCGCCAGCAGCTTGGGCGGGGGCCTCAATGAGCAGTTCTTC.

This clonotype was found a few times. The CDR3 spells CASSYSPPTGYQETQYF. CDR3 nucleotide sequence: TGTGCCAGCAGTTACTCGCCCCCGACAGGGTACCAAGAGACCCAGTACTTC. The rearrangement uses TRBV6-5 and TRBJ2-5; TRBD1 matches at 7 bases. V dropped 0 bases and J dropped 0; count of bases not matched to a gene: 7. The CDR3 covers 17 residues. Germline loops: CDR1 MNHEY, CDR2 SVGAGI.

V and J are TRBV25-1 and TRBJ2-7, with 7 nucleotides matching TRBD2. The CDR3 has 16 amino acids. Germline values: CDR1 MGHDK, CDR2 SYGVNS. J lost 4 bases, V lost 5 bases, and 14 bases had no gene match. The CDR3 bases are TGTGCCAGCAGTACCCCTTCGGTGACTAGCCCATACGAGCAGTACTTC. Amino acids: CASSTPSVTSPYEQYF.

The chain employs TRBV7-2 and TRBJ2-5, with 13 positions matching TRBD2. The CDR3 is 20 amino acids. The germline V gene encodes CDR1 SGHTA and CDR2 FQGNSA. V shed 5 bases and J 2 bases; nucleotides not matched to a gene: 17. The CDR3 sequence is CASSRIRTSGGPRGQETQYF. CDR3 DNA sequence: TGTGCCAGCAGCCGAATCAGGACTAGCGGGGGCCCAAGGGGTCAAGAGACCCAGTACTTC.

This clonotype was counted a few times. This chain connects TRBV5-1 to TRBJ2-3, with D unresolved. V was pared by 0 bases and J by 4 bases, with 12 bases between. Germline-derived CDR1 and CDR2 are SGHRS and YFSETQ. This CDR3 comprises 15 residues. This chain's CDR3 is CASSLAAVGADTQYF. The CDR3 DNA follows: TGCGCCAGCAGCTTGGCGGCGGTTGGCGCAGATACGCAGTATTTT.

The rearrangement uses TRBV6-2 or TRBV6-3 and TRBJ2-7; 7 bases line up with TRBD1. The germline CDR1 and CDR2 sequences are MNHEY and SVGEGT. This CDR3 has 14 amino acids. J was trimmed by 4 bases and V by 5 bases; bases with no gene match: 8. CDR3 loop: CASSDRDSPYEQYF. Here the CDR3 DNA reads TGTGCCAGCAGTGACCGGGACAGCCCTTACGAGCAGTACTTC.

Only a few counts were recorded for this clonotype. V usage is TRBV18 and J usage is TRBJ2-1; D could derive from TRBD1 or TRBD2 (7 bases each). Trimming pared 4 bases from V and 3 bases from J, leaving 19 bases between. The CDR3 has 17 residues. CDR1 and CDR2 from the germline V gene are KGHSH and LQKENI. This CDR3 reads CASSREGGTVVYNEQFF. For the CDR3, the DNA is TGTGCCAGCTCACGGGAGGGGGGGACAGTTGTCTACAATGAGCAGTTCTTC.

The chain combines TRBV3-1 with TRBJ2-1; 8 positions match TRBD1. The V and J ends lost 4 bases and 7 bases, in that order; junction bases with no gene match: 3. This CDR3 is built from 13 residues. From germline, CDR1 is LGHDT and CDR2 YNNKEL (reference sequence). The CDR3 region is CASSLQGENEQFF. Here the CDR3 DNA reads TGTGCCAGCAGCCTACAGGGGGAGAATGAGCAGTTCTTC.

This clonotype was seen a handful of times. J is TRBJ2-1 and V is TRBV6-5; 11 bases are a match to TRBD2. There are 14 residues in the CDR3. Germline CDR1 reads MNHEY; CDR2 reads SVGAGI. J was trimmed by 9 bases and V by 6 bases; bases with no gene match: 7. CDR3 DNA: TGTGCCAGCAGAACGACTAGCGGGAACCCTGAGCAGTTCTTC. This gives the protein CASRTTSGNPEQFF.

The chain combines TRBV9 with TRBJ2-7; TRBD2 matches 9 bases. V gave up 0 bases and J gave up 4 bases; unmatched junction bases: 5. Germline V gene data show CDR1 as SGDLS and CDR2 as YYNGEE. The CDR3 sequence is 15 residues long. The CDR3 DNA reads TGTGCCAGCAGCGTAGGGGGTAGCGGGAGTTACGAGCAGTACTTC. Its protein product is CASSVGGSGSYEQYF.

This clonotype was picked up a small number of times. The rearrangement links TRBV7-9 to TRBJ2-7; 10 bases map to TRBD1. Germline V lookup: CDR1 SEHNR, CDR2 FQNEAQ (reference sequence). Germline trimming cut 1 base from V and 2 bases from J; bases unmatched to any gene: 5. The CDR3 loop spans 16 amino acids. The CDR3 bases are TGTGCCAGCAGCTTAGGGACCGGGACAGGGGCCTACGAGCAGTACTTC. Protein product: CASSLGTGTGAYEQYF.

Here the CDR3 reads CASSPDKLYGYTF. CDR3 nucleotides: TGTGCCAGCAGCCCGGACAAACTCTATGGCTACACCTTC. The chain recombines TRBV3-1 with TRBJ1-2, with D perhaps TRBD1 (5 bases). Trimming shortened V by 4 bases and J by 4 bases, and 10 bases separated the two germline ends. CDR1 and CDR2 (germline): LGHDT, YNNKEL (reference sequence). The CDR3 has 13 amino acids.

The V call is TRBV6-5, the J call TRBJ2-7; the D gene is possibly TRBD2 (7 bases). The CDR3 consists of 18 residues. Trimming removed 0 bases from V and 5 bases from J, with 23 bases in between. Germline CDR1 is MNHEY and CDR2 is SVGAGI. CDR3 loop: CASSYSFKTTGRGNEQYF. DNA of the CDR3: TGTGCCAGCAGTTACTCTTTTAAAACCACAGGGAGGGGGAACGAGCAGTACTTC.

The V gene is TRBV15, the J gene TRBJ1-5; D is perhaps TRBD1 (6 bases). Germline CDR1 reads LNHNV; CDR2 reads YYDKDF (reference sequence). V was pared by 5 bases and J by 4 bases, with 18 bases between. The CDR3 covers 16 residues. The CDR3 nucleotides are TGTGCCACCAGCTTGCGTGGGGGGCTTGGAAATCAGCCCCAGCATTTT. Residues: CATSLRGGLGNQPQHF.

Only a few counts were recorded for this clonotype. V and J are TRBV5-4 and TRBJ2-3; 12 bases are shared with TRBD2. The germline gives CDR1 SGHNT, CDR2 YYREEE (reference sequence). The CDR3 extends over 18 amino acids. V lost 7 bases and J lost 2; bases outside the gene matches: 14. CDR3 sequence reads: CASQLAGGTGLSTDTQYF. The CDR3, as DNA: TGTGCCAGCCAACTAGCGGGGGGCACAGGCCTGTCCACAGATACGCAGTATTTT.

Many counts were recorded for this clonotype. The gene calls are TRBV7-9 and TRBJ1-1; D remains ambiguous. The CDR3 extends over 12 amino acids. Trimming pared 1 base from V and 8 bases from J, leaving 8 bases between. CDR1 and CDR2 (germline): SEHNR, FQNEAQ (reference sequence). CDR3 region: CASSLGFREAFF. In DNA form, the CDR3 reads TGTGCCAGCAGCTTAGGTTTCAGGGAAGCTTTCTTT.

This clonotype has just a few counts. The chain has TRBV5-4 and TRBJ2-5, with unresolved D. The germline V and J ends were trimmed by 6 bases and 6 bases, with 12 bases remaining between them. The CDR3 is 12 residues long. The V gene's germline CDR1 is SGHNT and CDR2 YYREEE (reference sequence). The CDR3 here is CASTSSEQTQYF. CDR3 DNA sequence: TGTGCCAGCACCTCTTCCGAGCAGACCCAGTACTTC.

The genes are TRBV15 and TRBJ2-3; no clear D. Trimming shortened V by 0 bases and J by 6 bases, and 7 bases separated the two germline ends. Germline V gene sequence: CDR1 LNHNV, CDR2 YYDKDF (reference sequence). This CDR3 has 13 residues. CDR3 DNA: TGTGCCACCAGCAGAGATAGTAGGGATACGCAGTATTTT. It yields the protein CATSRDSRDTQYF. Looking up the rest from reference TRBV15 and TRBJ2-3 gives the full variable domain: DAMVIQNPRYQVTQFGKPVTLSCSQTLNHNVMYWYQQKSSQAPKLLFHYYDKDFNNEADTPDNFQSRRPNTSFCFLDIRSPGLGDTAMYLCATSRDSRDTQYFGPGTRLTVL.

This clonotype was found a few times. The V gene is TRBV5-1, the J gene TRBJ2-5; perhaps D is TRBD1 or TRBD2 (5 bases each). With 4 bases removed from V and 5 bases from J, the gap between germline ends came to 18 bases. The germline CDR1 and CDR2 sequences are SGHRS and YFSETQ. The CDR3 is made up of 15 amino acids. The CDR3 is CASSPAGSGGETQYF. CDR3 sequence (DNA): TGCGCCAGCAGCCCTGCAGGGTCCGGAGGTGAGACCCAGTACTTC.